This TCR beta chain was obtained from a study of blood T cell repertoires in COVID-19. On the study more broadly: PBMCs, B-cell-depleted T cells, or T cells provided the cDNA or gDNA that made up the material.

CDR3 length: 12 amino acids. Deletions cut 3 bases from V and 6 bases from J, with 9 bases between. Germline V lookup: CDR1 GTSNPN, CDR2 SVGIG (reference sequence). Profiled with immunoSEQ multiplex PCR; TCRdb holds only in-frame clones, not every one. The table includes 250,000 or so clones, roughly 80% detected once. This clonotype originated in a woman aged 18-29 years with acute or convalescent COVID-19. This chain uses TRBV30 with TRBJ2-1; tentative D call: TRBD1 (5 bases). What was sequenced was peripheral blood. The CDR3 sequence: CAWSATGNEQFF. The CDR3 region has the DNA TGTGCCTGGAGCGCTACAGGCAATGAGCAGTTCTTC.